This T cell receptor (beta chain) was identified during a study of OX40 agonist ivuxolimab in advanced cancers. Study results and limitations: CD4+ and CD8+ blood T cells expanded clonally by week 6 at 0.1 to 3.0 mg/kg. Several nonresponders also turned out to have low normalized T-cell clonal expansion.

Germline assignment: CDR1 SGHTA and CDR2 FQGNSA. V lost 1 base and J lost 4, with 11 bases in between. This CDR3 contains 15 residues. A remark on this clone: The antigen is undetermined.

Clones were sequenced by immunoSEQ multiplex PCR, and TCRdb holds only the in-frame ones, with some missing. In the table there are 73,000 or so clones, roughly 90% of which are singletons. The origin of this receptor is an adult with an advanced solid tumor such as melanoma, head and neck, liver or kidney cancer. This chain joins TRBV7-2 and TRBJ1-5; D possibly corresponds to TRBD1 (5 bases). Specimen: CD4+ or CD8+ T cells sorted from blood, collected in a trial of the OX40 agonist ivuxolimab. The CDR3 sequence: CASSLVSGGNQPQHF. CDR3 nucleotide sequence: TGTGCCAGCAGCTTAGTATCTGGGGGAAATCAGCCCCAGCATTTT. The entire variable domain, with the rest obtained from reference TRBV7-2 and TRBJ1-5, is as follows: GAGVSQSPSNKVTEKGKDVELRCDPISGHTALYWYRQSLGQGLEFLIYFQGNSAPDKSGLPSDRFSAERTGGSVSTLTIQRTQQEDSAVYLCASSLVSGGNQPQHFGDGTRLSIL.